This T cell receptor beta chain was captured by sequencing in a study of early T cells in non-severe SARS-CoV-2 infection. For the study at large: Chains stayed unpaired after sequencing of bulk RNA from unsorted whole blood.

This clonotype was observed many times. Its matching antigen is unknown. Study-wide points: Reliance on VDJdb matching favored anti-spike CD8 responses; private and CD4 specificities were missed.

In the library, individual cDNA molecules carried attached unique molecular identifiers. TCRdb redid the calling of the 5' RACE reads with MiXCR, one entry per CDR3 protein. In the table there are 60,000 to 75,000 distinct CDR3 sequences, around 12% of which are singletons. Here the sequenced sample was whole blood, taken at baseline. The clonotype comes from an adult who was a healthcare worker with PCR-confirmed SARS-CoV-2 infection or an uninfected control (not recorded which).

The CDR3 protein is CAAAGQETQYF. The CDR3 DNA reads as TGTGCCGCGGCCGGCCAAGAGACCCAGTACTTC. V gene TRBV2 combines with J gene TRBJ2-5; D is ambiguous. Per the germline V gene, CDR1 is SNHLY and CDR2 is FYNNEI. V was clipped by 11 bases and J by 1 base, with 8 bases between them. This CDR3 spans 11 amino acids.